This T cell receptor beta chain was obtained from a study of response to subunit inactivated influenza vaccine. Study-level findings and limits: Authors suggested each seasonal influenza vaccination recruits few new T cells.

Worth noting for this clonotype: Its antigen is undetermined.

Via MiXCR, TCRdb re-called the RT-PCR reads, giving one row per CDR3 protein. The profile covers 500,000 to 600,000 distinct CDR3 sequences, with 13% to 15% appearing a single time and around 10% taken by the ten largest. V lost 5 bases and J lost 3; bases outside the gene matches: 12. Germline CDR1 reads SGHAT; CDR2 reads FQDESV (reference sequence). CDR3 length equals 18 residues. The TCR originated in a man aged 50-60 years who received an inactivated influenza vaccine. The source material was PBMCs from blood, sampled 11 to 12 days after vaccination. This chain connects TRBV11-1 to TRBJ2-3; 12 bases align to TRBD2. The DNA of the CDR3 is TGTGCCAGCAGCATATTGACTAGCGGGGGAGCAATTACAGATACGCAGTATTTT. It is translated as CASSILTSGGAITDTQYF.